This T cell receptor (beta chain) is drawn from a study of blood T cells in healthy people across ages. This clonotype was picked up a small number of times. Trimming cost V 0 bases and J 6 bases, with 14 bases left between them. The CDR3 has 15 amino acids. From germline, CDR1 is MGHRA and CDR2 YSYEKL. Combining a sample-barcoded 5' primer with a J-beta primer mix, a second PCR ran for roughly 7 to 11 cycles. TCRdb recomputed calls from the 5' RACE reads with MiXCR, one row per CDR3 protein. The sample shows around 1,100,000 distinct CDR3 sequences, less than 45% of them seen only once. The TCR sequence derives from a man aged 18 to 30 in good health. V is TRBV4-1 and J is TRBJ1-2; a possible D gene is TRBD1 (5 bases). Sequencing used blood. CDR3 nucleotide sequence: TGCGCCAGCAGCCAAGATCTGGCAGGGTGGGATGGCTACACCTTC. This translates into CASSQDLAGWDGYTF.